There are a few counts of the clone carrying this T cell receptor beta chain. Its cognate antigen is unknown. The CDR3 is 14 amino acids. V shed 5 bases and J shed 1 base, with 6 bases lying between them. Germline V lookup: CDR1 MNHEY, CDR2 SMNVEV (reference sequence). The sample comes from a study of beta chain features in type 1 diabetes. Overall study findings and caveats: Across all four CD4+ subsets, people with type 1 diabetes showed modestly shorter TCRB CDR3s.

Populations isolated by sorting all had purity greater than 95%. cDNA synthesis used the whole RNA isolate, giving expressed TCRB sequences. Assay used: immunoSEQ multiplex PCR; TCRdb lists only in-frame clones, some missing. The table lists more than 300,000 clones, about 15% of them singletons. The genes are TRBV27 and TRBJ2-6; the D is unclear. The sequence derives from a young woman in good health. The specimen was naive CD4+ T cells from blood. This CDR3 is CASSRVSGANVLTF. The CDR3 DNA follows: TGTGCCAGCAGTCGAGTATCTGGGGCCAACGTCCTGACTTTC.